These 26 T cell receptor beta chains were all obtained from the same sample, sequenced in a study of blood T cell repertoires in COVID-19. Sequencing was performed with immunoSEQ multiplex PCR; in TCRdb, only in-frame clones are kept and a portion is missing. The sample shows some 27,000 clones, around 88% of them seen only once. The sequenced sample was peripheral blood. Source of these receptors: a human donor in a cohort sampled during active COVID-19.

In nucleotides, the CDR3 is TGCGCCAGCAGCCCAGGGATGATGAACACTGAAGCTTTCTTT. It specifies CASSPGMMNTEAFF. V is TRBV5-1 and J is TRBJ1-1, with D possibly matching TRBD1 (5 bases). V was clipped by 4 bases and J by 0 bases, with 10 bases between them. The CDR3 runs 14 residues. Germline V gene sequence: CDR1 SGHRS, CDR2 YFSETQ.

The genes are TRBV3-1 (or the pseudogene TRBV3-2) and TRBJ1-4, with TRBD1 identical over 8 bases. The length of the CDR3 is 16 residues. J gave up 8 bases and V 1 base, and 9 bases lay outside the gene matches. From germline, CDR1 is LGHDT and CDR2 YNNKEL (reference sequence). The CDR3 nucleotides read TGTGCCAGCAGCCAAGCCGGACAGGGCCAAGACGAAAAACTGTTTTTT. Translated: CASSQAGQGQDEKLFF.

This chain joins TRBV9 and TRBJ2-3; D remains unclear. From germline, CDR1 is SGDLS and CDR2 YYNGEE. Trimming removed 1 base at V and 3 bases at J, with 12 bases between. This CDR3 is 15 amino acids long. The CDR3 sequence: CASSVLRHGTDTQYF. In DNA, the CDR3 is TGTGCCAGCAGCGTACTCCGACACGGTACAGATACGCAGTATTTT.

This clone was observed a handful of times. The chain is built from TRBV5-1 and TRBJ2-7, with TRBD1 identical over 9 bases. The CDR3 is made up of 16 amino acids. V lost 0 bases and J lost 3; bases outside the gene matches: 7. Germline loops: CDR1 SGHRS, CDR2 YFSETQ. CDR3 region: CASSLEGRQGDYEQYF. As DNA, the CDR3 is TGCGCCAGCAGCTTGGAGGGCCGACAGGGGGACTACGAGCAGTACTTC.

This clone has just one count. The J gene is TRBJ2-1, the V gene TRBV7-2; perhaps TRBD2 as D (5 bases). This CDR3 has 15 residues. Germline V gene data show CDR1 as SGHTA and CDR2 as FQGNSA. Trimming stripped 2 bases from V and 2 bases from J, with 10 bases between. CDR3 residues: CASSLPGGPYNEQFF. As DNA, the CDR3 is TGTGCCAGCAGCTTACCAGGAGGCCCCTACAATGAGCAGTTCTTC. Looking up the rest from reference TRBV7-2 and TRBJ2-1 gives the full variable domain: GAGVSQSPSNKVTEKGKDVELRCDPISGHTALYWYRQSLGQGLEFLIYFQGNSAPDKSGLPSDRFSAERTGGSVSTLTIQRTQQEDSAVYLCASSLPGGPYNEQFFGPGTRLTVL.

This chain uses TRBV5-1 with TRBJ2-1, with 8 bases lining up with TRBD2. Germline CDR1 is SGHRS and CDR2 is YFSETQ. This CDR3 has 15 residues. V lost 4 bases to trimming and J lost 8 bases; unmatched junction nucleotides: 11. CDR3 residues: CASSLEAAGVDEQFF. The CDR3 bases are TGCGCCAGCAGCCTGGAAGCAGCGGGAGTGGATGAGCAGTTCTTC.

V gene TRBV28 combines with J gene TRBJ2-7; no clear D. The CDR3 runs to 12 residues. Germline V gene lookup returns CDR1 MDHEN and CDR2 SYDVKM. The V end lost 3 bases, the J end lost 3 bases, and 6 bases lay between the germline ends. The chain's CDR3 is CASSFQNYEQYF. The CDR3 nucleotides are TGTGCCAGCAGTTTCCAGAACTACGAGCAGTACTTC.

This chain joins TRBV6-6 and TRBJ2-5; 7 nucleotides match TRBD2. V gave up 7 bases and J gave up 3 bases; unmatched junction bases: 8. The germline CDR1 and CDR2 sequences are MNHNY and SVGAGI (reference sequence). The CDR3 runs to 14 residues. CDR3 amino acids: CASIREGGKETQYF. CDR3 in DNA: TGTGCCAGCATCAGGGAGGGCGGAAAAGAGACCCAGTACTTC.

This clone was seen just once. The V and J genes are TRBV5-1 and TRBJ2-7; D may be TRBD1 (5 bases). Germline assignment: CDR1 SGHRS and CDR2 YFSETQ. The germline V and J ends were trimmed by 5 bases and 5 bases, with 17 bases remaining between them. This CDR3 has 14 amino acids. The CDR3 loop is CASRTLQGSDEQYF. CDR3 nucleotide sequence: TGCGCCAGCAGAACCCTCCAGGGTTCGGACGAGCAGTACTTC.

The J gene is TRBJ2-7, the V gene TRBV6-5; 7 bases line up with TRBD1. Germline V gene data show CDR1 as MNHEY and CDR2 as SVGAGI. The CDR3 runs to 13 residues. The ends lost 5 bases at V and 6 bases at J; junction bases unmatched: 7. In nucleotides, the CDR3 is TGTGCCAGCAGTACCGACAGGGACGGCGAGCAGTACTTC. Amino acid sequence: CASSTDRDGEQYF.

The gene calls are TRBV4-2 and TRBJ2-5; perhaps TRBD1 as D (6 bases). The CDR3 loop spans 16 amino acids. Germline V gene data show CDR1 as LGHNA and CDR2 as YNFKEQ. Trimming pared 0 bases from V and 1 base from J, leaving 12 bases between. In DNA form, the CDR3 reads TGTGCCAGCAGCCAAGAAGGGAACAGGGTCCAAGAGACCCAGTACTTC. Translation gives CASSQEGNRVQETQYF.

V and J are TRBV6-2 or TRBV6-3 and TRBJ1-2; D is ambiguous. Germline V gives CDR1 MNHEY, CDR2 SVGEGT. V shed 0 bases and J shed 2 bases, with 10 bases lying between them. This CDR3 has 15 amino acids. The CDR3 loop is CASSYSAALNYGYTF. In nucleotides, the CDR3 is TGTGCCAGCAGTTACTCGGCAGCACTAAACTATGGCTACACCTTC.

The J gene is TRBJ2-3, the V gene TRBV5-1; D unclear. CDR3 length equals 14 residues. The V and J ends lost 3 bases and 2 bases respectively, with 10 bases between them. CDR1 and CDR2 from the germline V gene are SGHRS and YFSETQ. CDR3 residues: CASSSLSNTDTQYF. CDR3 coding DNA: TGCGCCAGCAGCTCCTTATCTAACACAGATACGCAGTATTTT.

In nucleotides, the CDR3 is TGTGCCAGCAGACTTACAGCGGGAGTGGGCGAGCAGTACTTC. This sequence encodes CASRLTAGVGEQYF. This chain links TRBV6-5 with TRBJ2-7, with TRBD2 matching over 8 bases. The germline V gene encodes CDR1 MNHEY and CDR2 SVGAGI. This CDR3 is built from 14 residues. V lost 6 bases and J lost 6; bases outside the gene matches: 10.

For this clone: Germline is not matched at one junction end, which may reflect a read error. The chain carries TRBV19 and TRBJ2-3, with 8 bases matching TRBD2. Germline lookup yields CDR1 LNHDA and CDR2 SQIVND (reference sequence). The CDR3 extends over 16 amino acids. CDR3 sequence: CASAGPRSGSRDTQYF. The DNA for the CDR3 is TGTGCCAGCGCGGGTCCGCGAAGCGGGAGCAGAGATACGCAGTATTTT.

This chain connects TRBV11-3 to TRBJ2-2, with unresolved D. CDR1 is SGHNT and CDR2 is YENEEA in the germline V gene. The CDR3 is 13 amino acids. The germline V and J ends were trimmed by 6 bases and 3 bases, with 8 bases remaining between them. The CDR3 bases are TGTGCCAGCAGATCCTTTGACACCGGGGAGCTGTTTTTT. Protein: CASRSFDTGELFF. The variable domain in full, with the rest retrieved from reference TRBV11-3 and TRBJ2-2, is EAGVVQSPRYKIIEKKQPVAFWCNPISGHNTLYWYLQNLGQGPELLIRYENEEAVDDSQLPKDRFSAERLKGVDSTLKIQPAELGDSAVYLCASRSFDTGELFFGEGSRLTVL.

This clone was counted only a few times. The chain uses TRBV7-3 and TRBJ1-6; 10 nucleotides agree with TRBD1. The CDR3 runs to 17 residues. V lost 3 bases, J lost 7 bases, and 9 bases stayed unmatched. The V gene's germline CDR1 is SGHTA and CDR2 FQGTGA. The chain's CDR3 is CASSLQGQGGYNSPLHF. The CDR3 bases are TGTGCCAGCAGCTTGCAAGGACAGGGGGGCTACAATTCACCCCTCCACTTT.

The chain links TRBV3-1 (or the pseudogene TRBV3-2) to TRBJ1-5, with a possible D match to TRBD1 (5 bases). The germline V gene has CDR1 LGHDT and CDR2 YNNKEL (reference sequence). The CDR3 runs 14 residues. The ends were cut back, 1 base at V and 4 bases at J, with 8 bases in the middle. CDR3 residues: CASSQGGGNQPQHF. The CDR3 DNA sequence: TGTGCCAGCAGCCAAGGGGGGGGGAATCAGCCCCAGCATTTT.

The chain has TRBV6-5 and TRBJ2-7; no clear D. The germline CDR1 and CDR2 sequences are MNHEY and SVGAGI. CDR3 size: 12 residues. V was trimmed by 7 bases and J by 4 bases, leaving 11 bases between them. The CDR3 DNA reads as TGTGCCAGCACGTTGTGGGCGTACGAGCAGTACTTC. It is translated as CASTLWAYEQYF.

This clone has a single count. This chain uses TRBV15 with TRBJ2-1; 16 nucleotides match TRBD2. Germline V gene sequence: CDR1 LNHNV, CDR2 YYDKDF (reference sequence). Trimming cost V 5 bases and J 6 bases; bases outside gene matches: 4. The CDR3 sequence is 16 residues long. Here the CDR3 reads CATSEGLAGGFNEQFF. The CDR3, as DNA: TGTGCCACCAGCGAGGGACTAGCGGGAGGGTTCAATGAGCAGTTCTTC.

The gene calls are TRBV7-2 and TRBJ2-7; 9 nucleotides match TRBD1. Unmatched junction bases numbered 10, after V lost 1 base and J lost 9 bases. There are 15 residues in the CDR3. Germline V gives CDR1 SGHTA, CDR2 FQGNSA. Here the CDR3 reads CASSLGGQGRLWQYF. The CDR3 region has the DNA TGTGCCAGCAGCTTAGGGGGACAGGGCCGGCTGTGGCAGTACTTC.

The CDR3 region has the DNA TGTGCCATCAGTTTGGGACAGGGAAATTCACCCCTCCACTTT. Translation gives CAISLGQGNSPLHF. The gene calls are TRBV10-3 and TRBJ1-6; 9 bases match TRBD1. Germline CDR1 ENHRY, CDR2 SYGVKD. J was trimmed by 7 bases and V by 5 bases; bases with no gene match: 3. This CDR3 region has 14 residues.

This clone came up once. This chain links TRBV7-6 with TRBJ2-2; D might be TRBD1 (6 bases). The CDR3 spans 16 residues. Looked up from germline, CDR1 is SGHVS and CDR2 is FNYEAQ. V was clipped by 4 bases and J by 0 bases, with 12 bases between them. The chain's CDR3 is CASSSTGFANTGELFF. The CDR3, as DNA: TGTGCCAGCAGCTCCACAGGGTTCGCGAACACCGGGGAGCTGTTTTTT.

The genes are TRBV6-6 and TRBJ1-5, with a tentative D call TRBD1 (6 bases). CDR3 length: 14 amino acids. Trimming took 2 bases from V and 4 from J, leaving 9 bases between them. Germline V lookup: CDR1 MNHNY, CDR2 SVGAGI (reference sequence). The CDR3 is CASSYGGQNQPQHF. The CDR3 DNA follows: TGTGCCAGCAGTTACGGTGGACAGAATCAGCCCCAGCATTTT.

This clone was picked up one time. The V call is TRBV29-1, the J call TRBJ1-2; 8 bases are a match to TRBD1. V lost 7 bases, J lost 5 bases, and 6 bases stayed unmatched. The CDR3 totals 12 residues. CDR1 SQVTM and CDR2 ANQGSEA come from the germline V gene. Here the CDR3 reads CSADRARYGYTF. DNA for the CDR3: TGCAGCGCGGACAGGGCCCGATATGGCTACACCTTC.

The V call is TRBV7-3, the J call TRBJ1-6; D possibly corresponds to TRBD1 (6 bases). CDR1 is SGHTA, CDR2 FQGTGA, per germline. Trimming removed 2 bases at V and 9 bases at J, with 8 bases between. The CDR3 loop spans 13 amino acids. The CDR3 loop is CASSLGGGSPLHF. As DNA, the CDR3 is TGTGCCAGCAGCTTAGGGGGCGGTTCACCCCTCCACTTT.